Listed below are T cell receptor beta chains from one sample, sequenced in a study of shared clonotypes between healthy human individuals. Only in-frame clones appear in the TCRdb table, and some are missing; sequencing was by immunoSEQ multiplex PCR. The profile shows 2 million to 2.5 million clones, approximately 93% of them singletons. The sample comprised naive CD4+ T cells from PBMCs. These receptors came from a man in his late teens or twenties in good health. Some clones in this sample may be carry-over from other donors' samples. Both conserved end residues are part of each CDR3. Fields, in order: CDR3 protein, CDR3 DNA, V gene, D gene, clone size, J gene. A D gene is named only where the DNA matches it firmly. For some rows the clone size is stated as once, few or many, or as a class when expanded; others skip it.

CDR3aa: CASRGTSGHNEQFF
CDR3nt: TGTGCCAGCAGGGGGACTAGCGGCCACAATGAGCAGTTCTTC
v_gene: TRBV2
d_gene: TRBD2
abundance: .
j_gene: TRBJ2-1

CDR3aa: CASSPRGGSAPGELFF
CDR3nt: TGTGCCAGCAGCCCTCGGGGGGGGAGTGCCCCCGGGGAGCTGTTTTTT
v_gene: TRBV9
d_gene: TRBD2
abundance: .
j_gene: TRBJ2-2

CDR3aa: CASRSGGGSYNEQFF
CDR3nt: TGTGCCAGCAGATCGGGAGGTGGGTCCTACAATGAGCAGTTCTTC
v_gene: TRBV28
d_gene: TRBD2
abundance: .
j_gene: TRBJ2-1

CDR3aa: CASSVGHTDTQYF
CDR3nt: TGTGCCAGCAGCGTAGGCCACACAGATACGCAGTATTTT
v_gene: TRBV9
d_gene: .
abundance: few
j_gene: TRBJ2-3

CDR3aa: CATSRAPHPGTGGEPQHF
CDR3nt: TGTGCCACCAGCAGAGCCCCTCATCCCGGGACAGGGGGCGAGCCCCAGCATTTT
v_gene: TRBV15
d_gene: TRBD1
abundance: .
j_gene: TRBJ1-5

CDR3aa: CALGDTHEQYF
CDR3nt: TGTGCCTTAGGGGACACCCACGAGCAGTACTTC
v_gene: TRBV10-3
d_gene: .
abundance: once
j_gene: TRBJ2-7

CDR3aa: CASSLFWTVDFSGANVLTF
CDR3nt: TGCGCCAGCAGCCTCTTTTGGACAGTGGACTTCTCTGGGGCCAACGTCCTGACTTTC
v_gene: TRBV4-1
d_gene: .
abundance: .
j_gene: TRBJ2-6

CDR3aa: CASSGLLNTPETQYF
CDR3nt: TGTGCCAGCAGTGGATTGCTGAACACTCCGGAGACCCAGTACTTC
v_gene: TRBV6-1
d_gene: .
abundance: .
j_gene: TRBJ2-5

CDR3aa: CASSYPQVTDTQYF
CDR3nt: TGTGCCAGCAGCTACCCACAGGTCACAGATACGCAGTATTTT
v_gene: TRBV13
d_gene: .
abundance: once
j_gene: TRBJ2-3

CDR3aa: CASSLSDTQYF
CDR3nt: TGTGCCAGCAGCTTATCAGATACGCAGTATTTT
v_gene: TRBV5-6
d_gene: .
abundance: once
j_gene: TRBJ2-3

CDR3aa: CASSSYPGESNQPQHF
CDR3nt: TGTGCCAGCAGTTCCTACCCAGGGGAGAGCAATCAGCCCCAGCATTTT
v_gene: TRBV28
d_gene: .
abundance: .
j_gene: TRBJ1-5

CDR3aa: CASSLGTGNEKLFF
CDR3nt: TGCGCCAGCAGCTTGGGTACAGGAAATGAAAAACTGTTTTTT
v_gene: TRBV5-1
d_gene: .
abundance: once
j_gene: TRBJ1-4

CDR3aa: CASLRGMGSNEQFF
CDR3nt: TGCGCCAGCCTTAGAGGGATGGGGTCCAATGAGCAGTTCTTC
v_gene: TRBV5-1
d_gene: .
abundance: .
j_gene: TRBJ2-1

CDR3aa: CASSGGPGPQETQYF
CDR3nt: TGTGCCAGCAGTGGGGGGCCAGGGCCCCAAGAGACCCAGTACTTC
v_gene: TRBV2
d_gene: .
abundance: .
j_gene: TRBJ2-5

CDR3aa: CASSLERDQPQHF
CDR3nt: TGCGCCAGCAGCTTAGAGAGGGACCAGCCCCAGCATTTT
v_gene: TRBV5-1
d_gene: .
abundance: .
j_gene: TRBJ1-5

CDR3aa: CASSPRGRGAQPQHF
CDR3nt: TGTGCCAGCAGTCCCCGGGGGAGAGGGGCTCAGCCCCAGCATTTT
v_gene: TRBV6-5
d_gene: .
abundance: .
j_gene: TRBJ1-5

CDR3aa: CATSRVLGGSTDTQYF
CDR3nt: TGTGCCACCAGCAGAGTCCTAGGTGGGTCCACAGATACGCAGTATTTT
v_gene: TRBV15
d_gene: .
abundance: .
j_gene: TRBJ2-3

CDR3aa: CASSEGRRGQPQHF
CDR3nt: TGTGCCAGCAGTGAGGGCAGGAGGGGTCAGCCCCAGCATTTT
v_gene: TRBV2
d_gene: .
abundance: .
j_gene: TRBJ1-5

CDR3aa: CASRPDRNYGYTF
CDR3nt: TGCGCCAGCAGACCCGACAGAAACTATGGCTACACCTTC
v_gene: TRBV5-1
d_gene: .
abundance: .
j_gene: TRBJ1-2

CDR3aa: CASSLVARGGPQHF
CDR3nt: TGTGCCAGCAGCTTAGTTGCCCGGGGGGGGCCCCAGCATTTT
v_gene: TRBV7-8
d_gene: .
abundance: .
j_gene: TRBJ1-5

CDR3aa: CASKLAASTDTQYF
CDR3nt: TGTGCCAGTAAACTAGCGGCTAGCACAGATACGCAGTATTTT
v_gene: TRBV28
d_gene: TRBD2
abundance: .
j_gene: TRBJ2-3

CDR3aa: CAISYDTGELFF
CDR3nt: TGTGCCATCAGTTACGACACCGGGGAGCTGTTTTTT
v_gene: TRBV10-3
d_gene: .
abundance: once
j_gene: TRBJ2-2

CDR3aa: CASSATPGLAGPSTF
CDR3nt: TGTGCCAGCAGTGCGACGCCGGGACTAGCGGGACCATCGACATTT
v_gene: TRBV6-5
d_gene: TRBD2
abundance: .
j_gene: TRBJ2-3

CDR3aa: CASSPGTHQETQYF
CDR3nt: TGCGCCAGCAGCCCGGGGACACATCAAGAGACCCAGTACTTC
v_gene: TRBV5-1
d_gene: .
abundance: .
j_gene: TRBJ2-5

CDR3aa: CASRPQGSTEAFF
CDR3nt: TGTGCCAGTAGGCCACAGGGAAGCACTGAAGCTTTCTTT
v_gene: TRBV19
d_gene: .
abundance: few
j_gene: TRBJ1-1

CDR3aa: CASSQDVREGRETQYF
CDR3nt: TGTGCCAGCAGCCAAGATGTGCGGGAGGGCCGGGAGACCCAGTACTTC
v_gene: TRBV4-2
d_gene: TRBD2
abundance: .
j_gene: TRBJ2-5

CDR3aa: CASSPRVGQYNYGYTF
CDR3nt: TGTGCCAGCTCACCCAGGGTAGGACAGTATAACTATGGCTACACCTTC
v_gene: TRBV18
d_gene: .
abundance: .
j_gene: TRBJ1-2

CDR3aa: CASRTDRAAYEQYF
CDR3nt: TGTGCCAGCAGAACCGACAGGGCCGCCTACGAGCAGTACTTC
v_gene: TRBV6-1
d_gene: TRBD1
abundance: .
j_gene: TRBJ2-7

CDR3aa: CAISGSSYEQYF
CDR3nt: TGTGCCATCAGCGGGAGTTCCTACGAGCAGTACTTC
v_gene: TRBV10-3
d_gene: .
abundance: .
j_gene: TRBJ2-7

CDR3aa: CASSFVLGEVFF
CDR3nt: TGTGCCAGCAGTTTTGTCTTGGGAGAGGTGTTCTTC
v_gene: TRBV28
d_gene: .
abundance: .
j_gene: TRBJ2-1